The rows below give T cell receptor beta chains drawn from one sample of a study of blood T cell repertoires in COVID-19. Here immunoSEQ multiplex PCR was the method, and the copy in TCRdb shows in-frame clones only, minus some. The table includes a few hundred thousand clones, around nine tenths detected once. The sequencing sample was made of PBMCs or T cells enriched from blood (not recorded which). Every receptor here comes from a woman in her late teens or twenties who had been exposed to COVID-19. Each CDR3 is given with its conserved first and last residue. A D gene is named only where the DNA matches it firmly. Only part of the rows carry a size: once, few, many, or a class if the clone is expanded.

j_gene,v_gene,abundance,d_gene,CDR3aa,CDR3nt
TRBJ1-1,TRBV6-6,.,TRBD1,CASRTDRGPEAFF,TGTGCCAGCAGAACCGACAGGGGACCTGAAGCTTTCTTT
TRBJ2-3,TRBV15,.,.,CATSPRRGSTKTDTQYF,TGTGCCACCAGCCCTCGCAGGGGATCCACAAAAACAGATACGCAGTATTTT
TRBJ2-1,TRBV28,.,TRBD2,CASSFQTSGYYNEQFF,TGTGCCAGCAGTTTTCAGACTAGCGGTTACTACAATGAGCAGTTCTTC
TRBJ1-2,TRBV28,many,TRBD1,CASFTGAHGGPLGYGYTF,TGTGCCAGCTTTACAGGGGCCCACGGGGGCCCTCTCGGCTATGGCTACACCTTC
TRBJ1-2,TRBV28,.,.,CASSFRSRVHGYTF,TGTGCCAGCAGTTTTCGGTCTCGGGTCCATGGCTACACCTTC
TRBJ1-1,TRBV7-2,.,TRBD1,CASSYGQGAGTEAFF,TGTGCCAGCAGCTATGGACAGGGGGCCGGCACTGAAGCTTTCTTT
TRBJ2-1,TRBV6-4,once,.,CASSERLGVRNEQFF,TGTGCCAGCAGTGAACGACTAGGGGTGCGCAATGAGCAGTTCTTC
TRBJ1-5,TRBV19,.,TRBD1,CASGQGDRVASGWNQPQHF,TGTGCCAGTGGACAAGGGGACAGGGTGGCGTCAGGTTGGAATCAGCCCCAGCATTTT
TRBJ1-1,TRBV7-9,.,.,CASSSPSGGNTEAFF,TGTGCCAGCAGCTCACCTAGCGGAGGGAACACTGAAGCTTTCTTT
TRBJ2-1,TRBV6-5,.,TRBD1,CASSQPGQAPNEQFF,TGTGCCAGCAGCCAACCGGGACAGGCTCCCAATGAGCAGTTCTTC
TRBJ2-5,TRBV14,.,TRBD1,CASRSTGEETQYF,TGTGCCAGCAGGAGTACAGGGGAAGAGACCCAGTACTTC
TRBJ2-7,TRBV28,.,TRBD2,CASSPSSVGGVYEQYF,TGTGCCAGCAGCCCTTCATCCGTGGGGGGGGTCTACGAGCAGTACTTC
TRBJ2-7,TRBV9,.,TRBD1,CASSVETGGNDEQYF,TGTGCCAGCAGCGTGGAAACAGGGGGCAACGACGAGCAGTACTTC
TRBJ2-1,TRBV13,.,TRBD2,CASSRVGRGAYNEQFF,TGTGCCAGCAGCCGCGTGGGGCGGGGGGCTTACAATGAGCAGTTCTTC
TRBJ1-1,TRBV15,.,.,CATRRGSEAFF,TGTGCCACCAGACGGGGGTCTGAAGCTTTCTTT
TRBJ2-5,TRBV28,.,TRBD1,CASSLGRGLQETQYF,TGTGCCAGCAGTTTGGGCAGGGGGCTCCAAGAGACCCAGTACTTC
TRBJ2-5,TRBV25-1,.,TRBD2,CASSEGGGALETQYF,TGTGCCAGCAGTGAGGGCGGGGGGGCCTTAGAGACCCAGTACTTC
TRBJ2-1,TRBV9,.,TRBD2,CASSVALAGKDEQFF,TGTGCCAGCAGCGTAGCACTAGCGGGGAAGGATGAGCAGTTCTTC
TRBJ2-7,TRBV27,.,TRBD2,CASSTGLAGSYEQYF,TGTGCCAGCAGTACGGGACTAGCGGGCTCCTACGAGCAGTACTTC
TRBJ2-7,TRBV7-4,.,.,CASIYPNRCEQYF,TGTGCCAGCATCTACCCGAACAGGTGCGAGCAGTACTTC
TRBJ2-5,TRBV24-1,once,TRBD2,CATSDAASAGGSQETQYF,TGTGCCACCAGTGATGCAGCGTCCGCGGGGGGGTCCCAAGAGACCCAGTACTTC
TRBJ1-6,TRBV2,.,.,CASSEGQLNSPLHF,TGTGCCAGCAGTGAAGGGCAGTTAAATTCACCCCTCCACTTT